Below are 18 T cell receptor beta chains sequenced from a single sample in a study of T cells in Graves' hyperthyroidism and ophthalmopathy. Amplified TCR beta CDR3 regions derived from RNA transcripts. TCR CDR3 regions were first amplified by RT-PCR with HTBI primers. TCRdb recomputed calls from the multiplex PCR reads with MiXCR, one row per CDR3 protein. The sample contains hundreds of thousands of distinct CDR3 sequences, less than 15% of which appear only once. Sequencing was done on a sample of blood. The origin of the receptors is a woman aged 18-35 years with Graves' hyperthyroidism.

This clonotype was picked up many times. The rearrangement joins TRBV11-2 to TRBJ2-5; 7 bases agree with TRBD1. Germline V gene lookup returns CDR1 SGHAT and CDR2 FQNNGV. CDR3 length: 15 amino acids. J gave up 7 bases and V 4 bases, and 12 bases lay outside the gene matches. The CDR3 here is CASSSQKGGLGTQYF. In DNA, the CDR3 is TGTGCCAGCAGCTCCCAAAAAGGGGGCTTGGGGACCCAGTACTTC.

Comments on this clonotype: With a much larger clone just one base away, this may be a read error. The genes are TRBV20-1 and TRBJ2-7, with a possible D match to TRBD1 (5 bases). The last part of the DNA fits TRBJ2-1 better; the J call may be wrong. This CDR3 contains 13 residues. Germline CDR1 and CDR2: DFQATT and SNEGSKA (reference sequence). The CDR3 sequence: CSAPDSFSYEQFF. CDR3 sequence (DNA): TGCAGTGCTCCCGACAGCTTCTCCTACGAGCAGTTCTTC.

The sample holds a few counts of this clonotype. The rearrangement links TRBV4-3 to TRBJ1-3; D not certain. This CDR3 is 17 amino acids long. Trimming removed 0 bases at V and 0 bases at J, with 12 bases between. Looked up from germline, CDR1 is LGHNA and CDR2 is YSLEER. The CDR3 nucleotides are TGCGCCAGCAGCCAAGATGGCAGCACACCCTCTGGAAACACCATATATTTT. Encoded protein: CASSQDGSTPSGNTIYF.

The rearrangement uses TRBV6-2 or TRBV6-3 and TRBJ1-1, with D tentatively TRBD1 (5 bases). Germline CDR1 reads MNHEY; CDR2 reads SVGEGT. V was trimmed by 3 bases and J by 8 bases, leaving 16 bases between them. The CDR3 has 14 amino acids. CDR3 bases: TGTGCCAGCAGTTATAGCTGGGGCCGTGGGGAAGCTTTCTTT. Its translation is CASSYSWGRGEAFF.

This clonotype came up a few times. One end of the junction does not line up with germline, which may come from a read error. V is TRBV6-1 and J is TRBJ2-5, with 9 nucleotides matching TRBD1. Germline V gives CDR1 MNHNS, CDR2 SASEGT. This CDR3 has 14 amino acids. CDR3 DNA sequence: TGTGCCAGCAGTAAGACAGGGGGGAGAGAGGCCCAGTACTTC. Translating gives CASSKTGGREAQYF.

The chain uses TRBV29-1 and TRBJ2-3; the D gene is possibly TRBD2 (5 bases). Germline CDR1 reads SQVTM; CDR2 reads ANQGSEA. Trimming shortened V by 8 bases and J by 2 bases, and 20 bases separated the two germline ends. The CDR3 is made up of 15 amino acids. The CDR3 protein is CSHAFGERHTDTQYF. Here the CDR3 DNA reads TGCAGCCACGCCTTCGGCGAGCGGCACACAGATACGCAGTATTTT.

This clonotype has a count of ten or more. The chain uses TRBV7-2 and TRBJ2-2; tentative D call: TRBD1 (5 bases). V gave up 1 base and J gave up 7 bases, with 13 bases separating them. CDR1 SGHTA and CDR2 FQGNSA come from the germline V gene. CDR3 length: 15 amino acids. The CDR3 loop is CASSLEQGGIGELFF. Written as DNA, the CDR3 is TGTGCCAGCAGCTTAGAGCAGGGTGGTATCGGGGAGCTGTTTTTT.

The gene calls are TRBV9 and TRBJ1-1; D remains unclear. Germline V gene sequence: CDR1 SGDLS, CDR2 YYNGEE. This CDR3 is 12 amino acids long. The V end was cut by 4 bases, the J end by 8 bases, with 12 bases between. This chain's CDR3 is CASSPSGREAFF. CDR3 in DNA: TGTGCCAGCAGCCCCTCGGGGAGAGAAGCTTTCTTT.

This clonotype has a count of ten or more. The chain combines TRBV24-1 with TRBJ1-5, with D perhaps matching TRBD1 (5 bases). Germline CDR1 and CDR2: KGHDR and SFDVKD. The V end was cut by 4 bases, the J end by 7 bases, with 13 bases between. The CDR3 consists of 14 residues. CDR3 sequence: CATSEESRGQPQHF. CDR3 sequence (DNA): TGTGCCACCAGTGAGGAGAGTCGGGGGCAGCCCCAGCATTTT.

This clonotype was counted ten times or more. V usage is TRBV7-8 and J usage is TRBJ2-3, with 9 bases lining up with TRBD2. The CDR3 sequence is 16 residues long. Trimming took 1 base from V and 4 from J; bases not matched to a gene: 6. Germline V CDR1 and CDR2: SGHVS, FQNEAQ. The CDR3 loop reads CASSLVAGVPSDTQYF. CDR3 DNA: TGTGCCAGCAGCTTAGTAGCGGGAGTTCCATCAGATACGCAGTATTTT.

This clonotype was observed at least ten times. The chain recombines TRBV30 with TRBJ1-2; D unclear. Germline CDR1 and CDR2: GTSNPN and SVGIG (reference sequence). Trimming left V 1 base short and J 8 bases short, with 14 bases between. The CDR3 is 13 residues long. For the CDR3, the DNA is TGTGCCTGGAGTGCCTTAGTCCAAGGCGGCTACACCTTC. It yields the protein CAWSALVQGGYTF.

This clonotype was picked up many times. The chain combines TRBV7-9 with TRBJ2-7; maybe TRBD2 (5 bases). The CDR3 totals 14 residues. Trimming took 2 bases from V and 2 from J, leaving 10 bases between them. Germline V CDR1 and CDR2: SEHNR, FQNEAQ (reference sequence). CDR3 residues: CASSLRVGTYEQYF. CDR3 bases: TGTGCCAGCAGCTTACGCGTCGGGACCTACGAGCAGTACTTC.

This clonotype was observed a few times. CDR3 coding DNA: TGCAGCGTTGAGCTAGCGGGAGCCCTGTACGAGCAGTACTTC. It is translated as CSVELAGALYEQYF. The chain employs TRBV29-1 and TRBJ2-7; 10 nucleotides align to TRBD2. With V trimmed by 3 bases and J by 4 bases, 6 bases remained unmatched. The germline V gene has CDR1 SQVTM and CDR2 ANQGSEA. This CDR3 has 14 residues.

There are a few counts of this clonotype. The chain carries TRBV10-3 and TRBJ2-7; no clear D. The CDR3 consists of 14 residues. In germline, CDR1 is ENHRY, CDR2 SYGVKD. V was pared by 0 bases and J by 2 bases, with 8 bases between. CDR3 DNA: TGTGCCATCAGTGAGTCGTCAGCCACCTACGAGCAGTACTTC. This codes for CAISESSATYEQYF.

This clonotype was seen more than once but under ten times. V is TRBV7-3 and J is TRBJ2-3; D remains unclear. CDR1 is SGHTA, CDR2 FQGTGA, per germline. Trimming took off 2 bases at V and 4 bases at J, with 7 bases between the two ends. The CDR3 contains 13 residues. The CDR3 spells CASSLYPADTQYF. The DNA for the CDR3 is TGTGCCAGCAGCTTATATCCCGCAGATACGCAGTATTTT.

This chain connects TRBV4-1 to TRBJ1-6, with 7 bases matching TRBD1. Trimming took 2 bases from V and 5 from J; bases not matched to a gene: 9. This CDR3 has 17 residues. CDR1 and CDR2 from the germline V gene are MGHRA and YSYEKL. CDR3 bases: TGCGCCAGCAGCCAACTACACAGGGGACGTAATAATTCACCCCTCCACTTT. Its protein is CASSQLHRGRNNSPLHF.

V and J are TRBV6-2 or TRBV6-3 and TRBJ2-7; maybe TRBD1 (6 bases). CDR1 is MNHEY and CDR2 is SVGEGT in the germline V gene. V lost 4 bases and J lost 2, with 12 bases in between. CDR3 length: 14 amino acids. The CDR3 is CASSLRWGPYEQYF. CDR3 sequence (DNA): TGTGCCAGCAGTTTGCGATGGGGGCCCTACGAGCAGTACTTC.

In its sample, this clonotype was seen many times. This chain connects TRBV18 to TRBJ2-3; the match to TRBD2 covers 10 bases. The CDR3 is 15 amino acids. CDR1 and CDR2 from the germline V gene are KGHSH and LQKENI. V trimming: 6 bases; J trimming: 5 bases; junction bases outside the gene matches: 8. In DNA form, the CDR3 reads TGTGCCAGCTCCCCTCTAGCGGGAGTCGGAGATACGCAGTATTTT. Protein product: CASSPLAGVGDTQYF.